This T cell receptor beta chain stems from a study of vaccination and CD4 T cells after COVID-19. The wider study: Six men and four women formed the convalescents, two being Hispanic.

This clonotype was seen more than once but under ten times. Its matching antigen is unknown. Documented treatment: approximately 9-day PBMC culture with coronavirus spike peptide pools or control peptides (ViraFEST assay). CDR3 size: 14 residues. CDR1 and CDR2 (germline): LNHDA, SQIVND (reference sequence). Deletions cut 5 bases from V and 1 base from J, with 10 bases between. Oncomine TCR Beta short-read sequencing was applied to DNA from cultured CD4+ T cells. Each CDR3 protein is one row after TCRdb ran MiXCR on the PCR reads. The sample gives roughly 12,000 distinct CDR3 sequences, roughly 72% of which show up once; roughly 8% is in the top ten.

This sequence joins TRBV19 and TRBJ2-3; no clear D gene. This sample comprised CD4+ T cells from blood, cultured in vitro, obtained after SARS-CoV-2 vaccination. The origin of this receptor is a human donor who received a COVID-19 vaccine. The chain's CDR3 is CASSLGQRTDTQYF. The CDR3 DNA follows: TGTGCCAGTAGTTTGGGCCAACGCACAGATACGCAGTATTTT.